This T cell receptor beta chain stems from a study of CD8 T cells in Susac syndrome. Germline CDR1 reads SGHTA; CDR2 reads FQGNSA. Trimming removed 0 bases from V and 5 bases from J; junction bases left unmatched: 6. The CDR3 is 15 amino acids. cDNA came from roughly 0.53 to 1 ug RNA primed by random hexamers. Using its own MiXCR run on the immunoSEQ multiplex PCR reads, TCRdb lists one record per CDR3 protein. The sample yields 300,000 to 350,000 distinct CDR3 sequences, about 91% seen once. The receptor was isolated from a human donor with multiple sclerosis. The rearrangement links TRBV7-2 to TRBJ2-5, with 7 bases aligning to TRBD1. The sample was CD4+ T cells from PBMCs. The CDR3 sequence: CASSLAGQKIETQYF. CDR3 sequence (DNA): TGTGCCAGCAGCTTAGCGGGACAGAAAATTGAGACCCAGTACTTC.